This T cell receptor (beta chain) was identified in a study of blood T cell repertoires in COVID-19. TCRdb's copy holds only in-frame clones and misses some; the assay was immunoSEQ multiplex PCR. This sample has roughly 130,000 clones, with approximately 88% found just once. Per the germline V gene, CDR1 is SGHTS and CDR2 is YDEGEE. There are 14 residues in the CDR3. Losses at the gene ends were 10 bases for V and 5 bases for J; bases not matched to a gene: 12. The genes are TRBV5-8 and TRBJ2-1, with TRBD1 matching over 7 bases. This TCR came from a man aged 35-49 years with acute COVID-19. The sequenced sample consisted of PBMCs or T cells enriched from blood (not recorded which). The CDR3 loop reads CAQAYQGDDNEQFF. The DNA for the CDR3 is TGTGCCCAAGCGTACCAGGGGGACGACAATGAGCAGTTCTTC.